The rows below give T cell receptor beta chains drawn from one sample of a study of cytomegalovirus exposure and HLA in healthy donors. The repertoire was sequenced with immunoSEQ multiplex PCR; TCRdb's copy has only in-frame clones and lacks some. Of around 240,000 clones in the sample, 82% are singletons; the top ten hold around 5.7%. The sequencing input was PBMCs. The receptor set was obtained from a woman aged 40 to 50 in good health and CMV-seropositive. CDR3s include the opening cysteine and the closing phenylalanine or tryptophan. The order of the fields is CDR3 protein, clone size, J gene, V gene. Some rows mark clone size as missing; the rest say once, few, many or name a class of expanded clone.

CDR3 protein: CAWTVGNTIYF
clone size: once
J gene: TRBJ1-3
V gene: TRBV30

CDR3 protein: CASSSDRVTEAFF
clone size: .
J gene: TRBJ1-1
V gene: TRBV7-3

CDR3 protein: CASSQEGGFNEKLFF
clone size: .
J gene: TRBJ1-4
V gene: TRBV4-3

CDR3 protein: CASSQCDRGPRLTTDTQYF
clone size: .
J gene: TRBJ2-3
V gene: TRBV23-1

CDR3 protein: CASSPTLTGGGGYTF
clone size: once
J gene: TRBJ1-2
V gene: TRBV18

CDR3 protein: CASSLGPDRTYEQYF
clone size: .
J gene: TRBJ2-7
V gene: TRBV11-2

CDR3 protein: CASRKGQGAYEQYF
clone size: .
J gene: TRBJ2-7
V gene: TRBV6-5

CDR3 protein: CSVELAASYEQYF
clone size: .
J gene: TRBJ2-7
V gene: TRBV29-1

CDR3 protein: CASTPREREKLFF
clone size: .
J gene: TRBJ1-4
V gene: TRBV2

CDR3 protein: CATSRQANQPQHF
clone size: .
J gene: TRBJ1-5
V gene: TRBV6-5

CDR3 protein: CATSRVSGGTGELFF
clone size: .
J gene: TRBJ2-2
V gene: TRBV15

CDR3 protein: CASSPGQGRPPTYEQYF
clone size: .
J gene: TRBJ2-7
V gene: TRBV9

CDR3 protein: CAISDPGRGGYNEQFF
clone size: .
J gene: TRBJ2-1
V gene: TRBV10-3

CDR3 protein: CASSFLSDEKLFF
clone size: .
J gene: TRBJ1-4
V gene: TRBV5-1

CDR3 protein: CASSLVPGVQETQYF
clone size: .
J gene: TRBJ2-5
V gene: TRBV7-2

CDR3 protein: CASSLTLGTKKTQYF
clone size: .
J gene: TRBJ2-3
V gene: TRBV27

CDR3 protein: CASSVRQGARELFF
clone size: .
J gene: TRBJ1-4
V gene: TRBV7-2

CDR3 protein: CASSLGYSSYGYTF
clone size: .
J gene: TRBJ1-2
V gene: TRBV5-1

CDR3 protein: CASKTSGRVEHEQFF
clone size: .
J gene: TRBJ2-1
V gene: TRBV19

CDR3 protein: CASSSAGTGSF
clone size: .
J gene: TRBJ1-2
V gene: TRBV28

CDR3 protein: CASSEGGTVRNQPQHF
clone size: .
J gene: TRBJ1-5
V gene: TRBV6-1

CDR3 protein: CASSLTSGGAHNEQFF
clone size: .
J gene: TRBJ2-1
V gene: TRBV27

CDR3 protein: CASSSTGLRSTDTQYF
clone size: few
J gene: TRBJ2-3
V gene: TRBV7-3

CDR3 protein: CASGRDSYEQYF
clone size: .
J gene: TRBJ2-7
V gene: TRBV12-5

CDR3 protein: CASSSRRYQPQHF
clone size: once
J gene: TRBJ1-5
V gene: TRBV6-5

CDR3 protein: CASSPGEGKAFF
clone size: few
J gene: TRBJ1-1
V gene: TRBV18

CDR3 protein: CASSLTSGGEQFF
clone size: .
J gene: TRBJ2-1
V gene: TRBV5-1

CDR3 protein: CASSFGLAGGPSNEQFF
clone size: .
J gene: TRBJ2-1
V gene: TRBV7-9

CDR3 protein: CASSPGQGGSYTF
clone size: .
J gene: TRBJ1-2
V gene: TRBV5-1

CDR3 protein: CASSQDWGDEQFF
clone size: .
J gene: TRBJ2-1
V gene: TRBV4-1

CDR3 protein: CASSIQGENQPQHF
clone size: .
J gene: TRBJ1-5
V gene: TRBV19

CDR3 protein: CASSERTSGPRREQYF
clone size: .
J gene: TRBJ2-7
V gene: TRBV2

CDR3 protein: CASSSGQGLEQYF
clone size: .
J gene: TRBJ2-7
V gene: TRBV5-8

CDR3 protein: CASSLAGDSNQPQHF
clone size: .
J gene: TRBJ1-5
V gene: TRBV5-1

CDR3 protein: CASSLGWDRAYQPQHF
clone size: .
J gene: TRBJ1-5
V gene: TRBV5-8

CDR3 protein: CASSAQWGPEYEQYF
clone size: few
J gene: TRBJ2-7
V gene: TRBV9

CDR3 protein: CSVGRGGGTIYF
clone size: .
J gene: TRBJ1-3
V gene: TRBV29-1

CDR3 protein: CASSERTGPYEQYF
clone size: .
J gene: TRBJ2-7
V gene: TRBV6-1

CDR3 protein: CASSGSNPQETQYF
clone size: .
J gene: TRBJ2-5
V gene: TRBV6-1

CDR3 protein: CASSYSRTGSYGYTF
clone size: .
J gene: TRBJ1-2
V gene: TRBV6-5

CDR3 protein: CASGLNQPQHF
clone size: .
J gene: TRBJ1-5
V gene: TRBV2

CDR3 protein: CASSRTGSYEQYF
clone size: few
J gene: TRBJ2-7
V gene: TRBV7-9